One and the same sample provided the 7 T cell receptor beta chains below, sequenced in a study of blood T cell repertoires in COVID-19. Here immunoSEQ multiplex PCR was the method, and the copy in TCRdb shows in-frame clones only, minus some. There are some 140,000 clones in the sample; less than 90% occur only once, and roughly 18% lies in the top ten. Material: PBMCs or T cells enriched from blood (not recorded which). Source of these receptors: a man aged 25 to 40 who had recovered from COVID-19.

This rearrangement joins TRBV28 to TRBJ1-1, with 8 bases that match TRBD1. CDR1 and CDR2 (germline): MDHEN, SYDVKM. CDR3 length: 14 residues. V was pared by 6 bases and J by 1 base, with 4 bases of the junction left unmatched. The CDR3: CASRTGGTNTEAFF. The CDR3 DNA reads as TGTGCCAGCAGAACAGGGGGAACGAACACTGAAGCTTTCTTT.

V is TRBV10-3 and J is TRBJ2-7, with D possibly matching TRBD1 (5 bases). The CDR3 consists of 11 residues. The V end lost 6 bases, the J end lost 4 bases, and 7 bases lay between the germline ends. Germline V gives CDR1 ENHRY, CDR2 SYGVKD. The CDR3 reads CAIRQGYEQYF. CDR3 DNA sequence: TGTGCCATCAGGCAGGGTTACGAGCAGTACTTC.

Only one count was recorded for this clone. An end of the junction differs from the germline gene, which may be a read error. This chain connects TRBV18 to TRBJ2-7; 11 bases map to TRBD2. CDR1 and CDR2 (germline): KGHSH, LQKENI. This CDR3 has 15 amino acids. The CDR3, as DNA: TGTGCCAGCTCTCCACCCGGGACTAGCGGATACGAGCAGTACTTC. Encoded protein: CASSPPGTSGYEQYF. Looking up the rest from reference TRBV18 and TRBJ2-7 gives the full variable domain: NAGVMQNPRHLVRRRGQEARLRCSPMKGHSHVYWYRQLPEEGLKFMVYLQKENIIDESGMPKERFSAEFPKEGPSILRIQQVVRGDSAAYFCASSPPGTSGYEQYFGPGTRLTVT.

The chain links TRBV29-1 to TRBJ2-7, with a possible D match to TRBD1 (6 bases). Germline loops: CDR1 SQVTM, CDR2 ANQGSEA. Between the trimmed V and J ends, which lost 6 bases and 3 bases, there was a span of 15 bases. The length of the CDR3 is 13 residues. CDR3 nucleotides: TGCAGCGTCCCCCGTGAACAGGGCTACGAGCAGTACTTC. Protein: CSVPREQGYEQYF.

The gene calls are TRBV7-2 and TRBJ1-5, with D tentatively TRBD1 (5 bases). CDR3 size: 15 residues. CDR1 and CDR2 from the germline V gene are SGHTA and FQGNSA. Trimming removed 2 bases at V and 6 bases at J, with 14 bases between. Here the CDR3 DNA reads TGTGCCAGCAGCTTAAACTCGGGGGTCGCTCAGCCCCAGCATTTT. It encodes CASSLNSGVAQPQHF.

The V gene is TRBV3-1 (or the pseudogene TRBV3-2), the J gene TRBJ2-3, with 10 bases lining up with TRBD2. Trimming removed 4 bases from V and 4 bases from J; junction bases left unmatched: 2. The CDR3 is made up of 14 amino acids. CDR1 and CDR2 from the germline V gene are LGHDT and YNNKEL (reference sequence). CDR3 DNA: TGTGCCAGCAGCCTAGCGGGAGGAGCAGATACGCAGTATTTT. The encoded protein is CASSLAGGADTQYF.

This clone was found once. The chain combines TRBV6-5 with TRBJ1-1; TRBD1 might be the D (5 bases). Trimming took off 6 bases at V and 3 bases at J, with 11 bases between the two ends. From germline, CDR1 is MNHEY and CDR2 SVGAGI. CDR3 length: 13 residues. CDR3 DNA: TGTGCCAGCAGCCGCGGGGGGGACACTGAAGCTTTCTTT. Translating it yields CASSRGGDTEAFF.